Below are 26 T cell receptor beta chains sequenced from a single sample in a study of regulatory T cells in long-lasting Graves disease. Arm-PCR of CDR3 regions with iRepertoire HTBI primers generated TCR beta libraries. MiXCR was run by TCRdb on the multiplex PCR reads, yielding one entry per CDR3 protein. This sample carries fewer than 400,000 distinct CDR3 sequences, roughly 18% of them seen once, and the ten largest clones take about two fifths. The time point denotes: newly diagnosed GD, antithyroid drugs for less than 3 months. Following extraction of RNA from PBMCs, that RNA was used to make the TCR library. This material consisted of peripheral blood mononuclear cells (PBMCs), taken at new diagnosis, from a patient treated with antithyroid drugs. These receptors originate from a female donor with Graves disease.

The CDR3 nucleotides read TGCAGTGCTAGAAGGAGGAGCTCCTACGAGCAGTACTTC. Its translation is CSARRRSSYEQYF. The rearrangement joins TRBV20-1 to TRBJ2-7, with D possibly matching TRBD2 (5 bases). V was shortened by 2 bases and J by 0 bases, with 8 bases between the two germline ends. The length of the CDR3 is 13 residues. Germline loops: CDR1 DFQATT, CDR2 SNEGSKA (reference sequence).

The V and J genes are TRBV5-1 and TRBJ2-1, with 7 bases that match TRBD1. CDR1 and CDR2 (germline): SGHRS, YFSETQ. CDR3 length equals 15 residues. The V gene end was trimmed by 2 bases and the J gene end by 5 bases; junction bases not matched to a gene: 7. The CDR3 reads CASSLATGFHNEQFF. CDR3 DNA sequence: TGCGCCAGCAGCTTAGCGACAGGGTTTCACAATGAGCAGTTCTTC.

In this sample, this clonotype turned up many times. The CDR3 DNA follows: TGTGCTAGCCAGGGGCCTAACTCCTACGAGCAGTACTTC. It yields the protein CASQGPNSYEQYF. The genes are TRBV12-5 and TRBJ2-7, with a weak D call TRBD1 (6 bases). V was pared by 9 bases and J by 0 bases, with 12 bases between. CDR1 is LGHNT, CDR2 FRNRAP, per germline. The CDR3 contains 13 residues.

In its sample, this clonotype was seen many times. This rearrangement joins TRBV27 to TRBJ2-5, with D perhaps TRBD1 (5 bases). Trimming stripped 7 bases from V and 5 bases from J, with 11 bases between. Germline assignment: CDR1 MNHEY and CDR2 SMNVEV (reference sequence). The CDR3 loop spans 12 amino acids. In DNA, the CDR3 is TGTGCCAGCATATCAGGGTGGGAGACCCAGTACTTC. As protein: CASISGWETQYF.

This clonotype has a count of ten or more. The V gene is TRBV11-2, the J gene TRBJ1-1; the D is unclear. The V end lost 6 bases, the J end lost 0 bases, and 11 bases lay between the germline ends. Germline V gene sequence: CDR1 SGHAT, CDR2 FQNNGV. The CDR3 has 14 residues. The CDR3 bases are TGTGCCAGCAGACCGATTGGGATGAACACTGAAGCTTTCTTT. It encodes CASRPIGMNTEAFF.

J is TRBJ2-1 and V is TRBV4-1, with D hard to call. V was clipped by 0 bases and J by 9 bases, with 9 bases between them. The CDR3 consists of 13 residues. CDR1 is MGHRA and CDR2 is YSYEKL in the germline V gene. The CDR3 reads CASSQELNGEQFF. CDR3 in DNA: TGCGCCAGCAGCCAAGAATTGAACGGTGAGCAGTTCTTC.

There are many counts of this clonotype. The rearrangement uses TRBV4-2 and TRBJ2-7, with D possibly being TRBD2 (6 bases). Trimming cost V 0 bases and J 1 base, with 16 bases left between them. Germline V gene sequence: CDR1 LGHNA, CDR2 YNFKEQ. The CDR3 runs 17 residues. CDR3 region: CASSQDVTSWSSYEQYF. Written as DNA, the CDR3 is TGTGCCAGCAGCCAAGATGTAACTAGCTGGAGTTCCTACGAGCAGTACTTC.

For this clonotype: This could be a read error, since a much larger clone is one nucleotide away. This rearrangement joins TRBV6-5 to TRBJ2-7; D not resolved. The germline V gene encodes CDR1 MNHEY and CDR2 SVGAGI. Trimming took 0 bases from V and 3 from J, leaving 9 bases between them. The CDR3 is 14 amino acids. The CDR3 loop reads CASSYSSEIYEQYF. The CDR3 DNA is TGTGCCAGCAGTTACTCCAGCGAAATCTACGAGCAGTACTTC.

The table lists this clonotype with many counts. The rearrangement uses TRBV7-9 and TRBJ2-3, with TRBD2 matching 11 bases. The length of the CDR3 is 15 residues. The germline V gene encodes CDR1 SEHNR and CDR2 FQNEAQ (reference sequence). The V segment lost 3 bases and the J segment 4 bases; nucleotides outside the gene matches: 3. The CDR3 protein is CASSFTSGSSDTQYF. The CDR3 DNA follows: TGTGCCAGCAGCTTCACTAGCGGGAGTTCAGATACGCAGTATTTT.

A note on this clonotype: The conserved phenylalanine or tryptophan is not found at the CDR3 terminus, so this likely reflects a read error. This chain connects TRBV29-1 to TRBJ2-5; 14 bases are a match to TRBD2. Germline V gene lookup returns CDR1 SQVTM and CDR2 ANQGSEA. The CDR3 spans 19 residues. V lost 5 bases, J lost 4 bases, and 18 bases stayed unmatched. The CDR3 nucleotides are TGCAGCGTTATACCCGAGACTAGCGGGAGGGCCTCATCTGGAGAGACCCAGTACCTC. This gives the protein CSVIPETSGRASSGETQYL.

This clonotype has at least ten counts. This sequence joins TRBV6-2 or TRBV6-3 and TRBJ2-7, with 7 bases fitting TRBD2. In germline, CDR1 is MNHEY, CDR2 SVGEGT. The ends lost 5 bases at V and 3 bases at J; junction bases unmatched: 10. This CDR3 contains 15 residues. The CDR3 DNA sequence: TGTGCCAGCAGTGACTGGCGGGAGAGGGACTACGAGCAGTACTTC. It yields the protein CASSDWRERDYEQYF.

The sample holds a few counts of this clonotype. The CDR3, as DNA: TGTGCCAGCAGTTTCATCCCGGCTAGCGGGGGCACAGATACGCAGTATTTT. As protein: CASSFIPASGGTDTQYF. The rearrangement uses TRBV28 and TRBJ2-3; TRBD2 agrees at 9 bases. Germline V gene lookup returns CDR1 MDHEN and CDR2 SYDVKM. This CDR3 has 17 residues. Losses at the gene ends were 3 bases for V and 1 base for J; bases not matched to a gene: 8.

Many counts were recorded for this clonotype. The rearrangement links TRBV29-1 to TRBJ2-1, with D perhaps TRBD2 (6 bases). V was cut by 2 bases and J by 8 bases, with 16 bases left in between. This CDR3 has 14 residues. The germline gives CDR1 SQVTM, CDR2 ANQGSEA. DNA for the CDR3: TGCAGCGTTGAATGGGAGGACCGAGGGGATGAGCAGTTCTTC. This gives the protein CSVEWEDRGDEQFF.

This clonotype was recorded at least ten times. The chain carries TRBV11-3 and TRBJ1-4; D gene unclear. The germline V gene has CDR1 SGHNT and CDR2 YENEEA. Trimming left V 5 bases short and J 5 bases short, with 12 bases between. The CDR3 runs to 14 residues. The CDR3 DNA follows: TGTGCCAGCAGCCAAAACAGCTTAAATGAAAAACTGTTTTTT. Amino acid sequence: CASSQNSLNEKLFF.

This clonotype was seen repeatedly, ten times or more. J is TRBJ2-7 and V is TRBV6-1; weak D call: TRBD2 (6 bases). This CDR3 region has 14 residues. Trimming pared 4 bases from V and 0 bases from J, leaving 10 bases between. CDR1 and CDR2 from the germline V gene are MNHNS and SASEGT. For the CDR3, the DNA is TGTGCCAGCAGTGCTGGCGGGACCTCCTACGAGCAGTACTTC. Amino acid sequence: CASSAGGTSYEQYF.

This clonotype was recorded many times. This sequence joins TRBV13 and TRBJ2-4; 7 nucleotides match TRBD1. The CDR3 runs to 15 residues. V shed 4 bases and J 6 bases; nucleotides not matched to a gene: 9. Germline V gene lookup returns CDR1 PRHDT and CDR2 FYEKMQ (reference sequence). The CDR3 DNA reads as TGTGCCAGCAGCTCCCGTAGGGACAGTAGAAACATTCAGTACTTC. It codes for CASSSRRDSRNIQYF. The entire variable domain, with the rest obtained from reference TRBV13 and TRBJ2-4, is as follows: AAGVIQSPRHLIKEKRETATLKCYPIPRHDTVYWYQQGPGQDPQFLISFYEKMQSDKGSIPDRFSAQQFSDYHSELNMSSLELGDSALYFCASSSRRDSRNIQYFGAGTRLSVL.

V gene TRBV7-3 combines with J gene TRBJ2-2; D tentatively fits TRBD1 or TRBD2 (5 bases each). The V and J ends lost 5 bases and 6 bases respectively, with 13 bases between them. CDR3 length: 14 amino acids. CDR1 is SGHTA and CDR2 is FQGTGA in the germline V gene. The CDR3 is CASSRGLLAGELFF. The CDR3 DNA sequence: TGTGCCAGCAGCAGGGGTTTACTAGCCGGGGAGCTGTTTTTT.

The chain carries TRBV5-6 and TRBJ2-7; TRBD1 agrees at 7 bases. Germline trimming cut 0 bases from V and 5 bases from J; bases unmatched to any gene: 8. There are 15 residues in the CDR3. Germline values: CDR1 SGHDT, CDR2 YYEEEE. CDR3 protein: CASSLALTGPHEQYF. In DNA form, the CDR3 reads TGTGCCAGCAGCTTGGCCCTGACAGGGCCCCACGAGCAGTACTTC.

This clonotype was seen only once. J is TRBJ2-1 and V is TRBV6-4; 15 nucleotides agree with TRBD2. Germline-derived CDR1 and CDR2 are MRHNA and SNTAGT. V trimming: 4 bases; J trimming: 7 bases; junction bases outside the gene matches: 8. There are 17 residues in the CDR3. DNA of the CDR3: TGTGCCAGCAGTGGGACTAGCGGGAGGGCCGGAAGGAATGAGCAGTTCTTC. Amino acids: CASSGTSGRAGRNEQFF.

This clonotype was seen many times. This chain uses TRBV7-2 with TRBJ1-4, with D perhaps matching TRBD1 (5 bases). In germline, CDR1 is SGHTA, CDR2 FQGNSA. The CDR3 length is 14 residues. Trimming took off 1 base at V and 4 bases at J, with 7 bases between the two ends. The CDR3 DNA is TGTGCCAGCAGCTTAGGGGGCGATAATGAAAAACTGTTTTTT. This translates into CASSLGGDNEKLFF.

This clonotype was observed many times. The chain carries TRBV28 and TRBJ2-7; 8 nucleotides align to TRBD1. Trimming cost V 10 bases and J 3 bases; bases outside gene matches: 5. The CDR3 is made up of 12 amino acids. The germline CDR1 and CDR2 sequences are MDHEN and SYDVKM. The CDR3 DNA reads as TGTGCCATTGGACAGGGTGGCTACGAGCAGTACTTC. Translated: CAIGQGGYEQYF.

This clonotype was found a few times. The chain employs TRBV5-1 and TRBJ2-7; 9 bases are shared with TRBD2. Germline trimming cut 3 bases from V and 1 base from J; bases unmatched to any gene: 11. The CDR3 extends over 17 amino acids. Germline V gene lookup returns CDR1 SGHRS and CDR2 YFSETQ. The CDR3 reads CASSSVRLGLASYEQYF. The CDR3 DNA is TGCGCCAGCAGCTCTGTCCGCTTGGGACTAGCATCCTACGAGCAGTACTTC.

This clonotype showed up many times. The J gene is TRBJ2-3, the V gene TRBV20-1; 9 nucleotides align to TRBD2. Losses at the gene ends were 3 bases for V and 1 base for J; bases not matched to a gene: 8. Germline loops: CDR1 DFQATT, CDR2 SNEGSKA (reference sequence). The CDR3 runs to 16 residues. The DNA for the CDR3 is TGCAGTGCTAGCTCCCTGACTAGCGGAGGCACAGATACGCAGTATTTT. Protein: CSASSLTSGGTDTQYF.

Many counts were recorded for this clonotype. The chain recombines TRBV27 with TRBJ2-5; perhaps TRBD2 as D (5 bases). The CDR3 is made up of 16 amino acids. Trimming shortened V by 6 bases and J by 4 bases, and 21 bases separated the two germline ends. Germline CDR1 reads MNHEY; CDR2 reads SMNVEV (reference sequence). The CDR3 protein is CASRDNVGGSRETQYF. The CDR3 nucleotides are TGTGCCAGCAGAGATAACGTCGGTGGGAGCCGAGAGACCCAGTACTTC.

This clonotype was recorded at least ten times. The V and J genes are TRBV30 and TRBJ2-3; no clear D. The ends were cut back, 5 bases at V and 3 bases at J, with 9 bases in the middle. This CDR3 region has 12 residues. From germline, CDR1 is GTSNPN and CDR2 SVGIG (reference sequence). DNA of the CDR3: TGTGCCTGGTCGACCCGGACAGATACGCAGTATTTT. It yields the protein CAWSTRTDTQYF.

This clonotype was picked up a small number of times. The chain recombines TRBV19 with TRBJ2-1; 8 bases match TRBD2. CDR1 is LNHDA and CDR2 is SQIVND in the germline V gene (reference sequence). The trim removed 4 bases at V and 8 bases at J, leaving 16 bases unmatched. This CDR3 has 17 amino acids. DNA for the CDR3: TGTGCCAGTAGTACCACTAGCGGTCCTATGATCGATGATGAGCAGTTCTTC. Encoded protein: CASSTTSGPMIDDEQFF.